This T cell receptor (beta chain) was retrieved from a study of OX40 agonist ivuxolimab in advanced cancers. Some background on the complete study: Ivuxolimab was an agonistic, fully human IgG2 monoclonal antibody directed against OX40 (CD134), a costimulatory receptor. Intravenous ivuxolimab was administered to patients every 2 weeks at six dose levels: 0.01, 0.1, 0.3, 1.5, 3 and 10 mg/kg. Of the approximately 54 patients in dose escalation, 19 had hepatocellular carcinoma, some 15 had melanoma, 9 had renal cell carcinoma and 9 had head and neck cancer. The dose-escalation cohort was about 83% male with a mean age of around 64 years, ranging from roughly 20 to 85. Prior anti-PD-1, anti-PD-L1 or anti-CTLA-4 therapy was permitted, and checkpoint inhibitors had been received by less than 45% of dose-escalation patients. Partial responses were achieved by three dose-escalation patients, of whom one had hepatocellular carcinoma and two had cutaneous melanoma. Peripheral TCRbeta sequencing was intended to test whether TCR sequence diversity was altered and clonal T-cell expansion was caused by ivuxolimab. The paper reports the monotherapy dose-escalation portion (N of about 50 patients) of the phase I ivuxolimab trial. Summary of the overall study and its limitations: In the 0.1-3.0 mg/kg groups, partial responders had among the lowest normalized peripheral clonal expansion, particularly in CD8+ T cells. Clonal expansion of both CD4+ and CD8+ blood T cells was observed from baseline to week 6 at doses 0.1 to 3.0 mg/kg. Low levels of normalized T-cell clonal expansion were also seen in some patients who did not respond. After ivuxolimab, expanded clones were on average more numerous among CD8+ T cells than among CD4+ T cells. Which antigens the clonally expanded peripheral T cells were specific for was not determined.

Patients with a history of autoimmune disease or receiving systemic immunosuppression were excluded from the trial. In every dose cohort, peripheral blood was drawn for TCR sequencing at baseline, cycle 4 day 1, and cycle 7 day 1. The samples were drawn from a first-in-human, open-label, multicenter phase I dose-escalation trial of ivuxolimab. Adults with locally advanced or metastatic head and neck squamous cell, hepatocellular, melanoma or renal cell carcinoma were enrolled in the trial. Before TCR sequencing, CD4+ T cells and CD8+ T cells from peripheral blood were sorted into separate populations. For sequencing of the TCRbeta CDR3 region, genomic DNA was extracted from the sorted cells. The immunoSEQ Assay was used for sequencing of TCRbeta CDR3 regions. The source is immuneACCESS, and TCRdb retained only in-frame sequences with V and J called. Part of the clones is not carried over; for the studies checked, unresolved V genes explain less than half of this, and the remainder is unexplained. This sample holds tens of thousands of clones; roughly 85% were observed only once. Under 2% of the sample goes to the ten largest clones.

V is trimmed back by 2 bases and J by 0 bases, and the junction contains 6 bases that no gene match accounts for. CDR1 MNHNY and CDR2 SVGAGI were looked up in the germline V gene (reference sequence). The CDR3 numbers 16 residues from cysteine through phenylalanine. The sequence is cut down to CDR3 DNA, 48 bases in frame from base 1. Concerning this clone: The antigen it binds to is not known. One base away there is no much larger clone; base qualities are not given.

The V and J segments used are TRBV6-6 and TRBJ2-7, with 8 central nucleotides matching TRBD2. The material sequenced was CD4+ or CD8+ T cells sorted from blood, taken in a trial of the OX40 agonist ivuxolimab. The receptor's source is an adult with an advanced solid tumor such as melanoma, head and neck, liver or kidney cancer. The DNA reads as follows: TGTGCCAGCAGTTACATCCCGGGGGGGGTCTCCTACGAGCAGTACTTC. It translates as CASSYIPGGVSYEQYF.